This TCR beta chain was captured in a study of cytomegalovirus exposure and HLA in healthy donors. General study points: The study assumed roughly uniform donor sequencing depth for presence/absence analyses. Most of the TCR beta V segments (in an earlier analysis) were productive either about 87% or about 30% of the time.

A single count supports this clone. The antigen is unknown. Healthy bone marrow donors supplied every sample. The CDR3 covers 12 residues. Trimming left V 8 bases short and J 5 bases short, with 10 bases between. Germline V gives CDR1 LNHDA, CDR2 SQIVND (reference sequence). It was with 60 Vbeta and 13 Jbeta primers that the PCR ran. Sequencing used immunoSEQ multiplex PCR; TCRdb keeps in-frame clones, though not all of them. Here the sample spans roughly 100,000 clones, 75% being singletons. The sample taken for sequencing was PBMCs. The chain recombines TRBV19 with TRBJ1-5; D gene unclear. This receptor was taken from a man aged 40-50 years in good health and CMV-seronegative. The CDR3 DNA reads as TGTGCCAGTGCTTGGGGAGATCAGCCCCAGCATTTT. Protein sequence: CASAWGDQPQHF.